This TCR beta chain was sequenced during a study of cytotoxic CD8 clonotypes in ibrutinib-treated CLL. Using immunoSEQ multiplex PCR, the repertoire was profiled, and TCRdb retains in-frame clones only, with some absent. Altogether a few thousand clones are present, 75% to 90% being singletons, with the ten largest covering roughly 27%. V gave up 0 bases and J gave up 7 bases, with 8 bases separating them. Germline CDR1 reads SGHKS; CDR2 reads YYEKEE (reference sequence). This CDR3 is 14 amino acids long. The chain joins TRBV5-5 to TRBJ1-6; perhaps TRBD1 as D (5 bases). This sequence was found in a human donor with chronic lymphocytic leukemia. The sequenced sample was PBMCs, obtained before ibrutinib treatment. CDR3 in DNA: TGTGCCAGCAGCTTGGGACAGTTAAATTCACCCCTCCACTTT. It specifies CASSLGQLNSPLHF. The entire variable domain, with the rest obtained from reference TRBV5-5 and TRBJ1-6, is as follows: DAGVTQSPTHLIKTRGQQVTLRCSPISGHKSVSWYQQVLGQGPQFIFQYYEKEERGRGNFPDRFSARQFPNYSSELNVNALLLGDSALYLCASSLGQLNSPLHFGNGTRLTVT.